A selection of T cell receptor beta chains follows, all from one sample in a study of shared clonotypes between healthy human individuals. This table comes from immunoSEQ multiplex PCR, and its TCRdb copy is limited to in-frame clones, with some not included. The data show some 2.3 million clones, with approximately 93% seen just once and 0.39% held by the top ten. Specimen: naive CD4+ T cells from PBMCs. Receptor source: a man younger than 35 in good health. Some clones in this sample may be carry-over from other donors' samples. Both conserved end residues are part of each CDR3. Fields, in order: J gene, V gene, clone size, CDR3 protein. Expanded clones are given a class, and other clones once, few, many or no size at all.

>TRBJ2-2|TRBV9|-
CASSLGASNTGELFF
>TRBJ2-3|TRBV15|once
CATSREPRRKRTDTQYF
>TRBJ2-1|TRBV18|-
CASSRQIYNEQFF
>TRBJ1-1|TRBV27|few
CAKGNRNTEAFF
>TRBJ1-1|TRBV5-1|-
CASSTGQGSSTEAFF
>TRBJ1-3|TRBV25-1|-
CASSGASGNTIYF
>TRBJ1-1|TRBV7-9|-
CASSLGDRGNEAFF
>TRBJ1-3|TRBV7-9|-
CASSTGGRGNTIYF
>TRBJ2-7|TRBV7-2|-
CASSPRGSYEQYF
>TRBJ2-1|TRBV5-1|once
CASSLAEPSAYNEQFF
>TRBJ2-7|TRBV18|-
CASSHEEGPYEQYF
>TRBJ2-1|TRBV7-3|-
CASSLISATSGTRAYNEQFF
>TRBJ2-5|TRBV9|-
CASSVGASGEQETQYF
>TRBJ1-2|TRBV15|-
CATSRDFGGGYTF
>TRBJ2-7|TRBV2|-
CASSQMGGSYEQYF
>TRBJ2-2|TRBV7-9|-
CASSLGSGTGELFF
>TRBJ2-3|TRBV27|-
CASSLDRARGTQYF
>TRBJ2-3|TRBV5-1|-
CASSSGVGTDTQYF
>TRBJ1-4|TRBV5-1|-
CASSLEAVNEKLFF
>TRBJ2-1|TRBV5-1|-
CASSLDAGSRNEQFF
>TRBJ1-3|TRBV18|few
CASSLGQGNTIYF
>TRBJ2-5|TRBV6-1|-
CASSEGGAGEGETQYF
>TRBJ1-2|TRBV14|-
CASSQGQGSRGYTF
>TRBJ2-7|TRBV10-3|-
CAISGTSGINEQYF
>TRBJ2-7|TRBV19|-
CASRELAGSYEQYF
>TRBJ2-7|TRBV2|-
CASAGIDRPVLEQYF
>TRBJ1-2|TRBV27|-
CASSFGRGTLDGYTF
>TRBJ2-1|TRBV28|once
CASSSSTWSSYNEQFF
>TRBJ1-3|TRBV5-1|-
CASSGQGSGNTIYF
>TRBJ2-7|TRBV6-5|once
CASSQVAYEQYF
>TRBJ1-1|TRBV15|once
CATSRGTLLLLNTEAFF
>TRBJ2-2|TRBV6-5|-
CASSWDRGVGELFF
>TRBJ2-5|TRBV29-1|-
CSVPRGETQYF
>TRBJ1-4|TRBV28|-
CASSSPAGATNEKLFF